Listed below are T cell receptor beta chains from one sample, sequenced in a study of shared clonotypes between healthy human individuals. Here immunoSEQ multiplex PCR was the method, and the copy in TCRdb shows in-frame clones only, minus some. There are some 2 million clones in the sample; 85% to 95% occur only once, and around 1.1% lies in the top ten. Sequencing was performed on naive CD8+ T cells sorted from blood. The receptors originated from a man aged 18 to 29 in good health. Each CDR3 is given with its conserved first and last residue. A D gene is named only where the DNA matches it firmly. Size is stated for part of the rows, as once, few or many counts, or as a class when the clone is expanded.

TRBV18,.,.,TRBJ1-5,TGTGCCAGCTCGAGGGCAGACCATCAGCCCCAGCATTTT,CASSRADHQPQHF
TRBV5-6,.,.,TRBJ1-1,TGTGCCAGCAGCATGGGCAGTATGAACACTGAAGCTTTCTTT,CASSMGSMNTEAFF
TRBV4-3,TRBD1,.,TRBJ1-6,TGCGCCAGCAGCCACGGGACAGACTATAATTCACCCCTCCACTTT,CASSHGTDYNSPLHF
TRBV4-1,.,.,TRBJ2-2,TGCGCCAGCAGCCAACATCAGGGGGGTCCCGGGGAGCTGTTTTTT,CASSQHQGGPGELFF
TRBV5-1,TRBD2,.,TRBJ2-2,TGCGCCAGCAGCTACACGCTAGCGGGAAAACTCGCGAACACCGGGGAGCTGTTTTTT,CASSYTLAGKLANTGELFF
TRBV4-3,.,.,TRBJ2-1,TGCGCCAGCAGCCAAGAAAGGGGGGATGAGCAGTTCTTC,CASSQERGDEQFF
TRBV5-6,.,.,TRBJ1-1,TGTGCCAGCAGCTCAGAAGGCACTGAAGCTTTCTTT,CASSSEGTEAFF
TRBV25-1,.,.,TRBJ1-6,TGTGCCAGCAGTGAATCTGTGACGGTGAATTCACCCCTCCACTTT,CASSESVTVNSPLHF
TRBV9,.,.,TRBJ1-4,TGTGCCAGCAGCGAGGTTGGTGGGATTAATGAAAAACTGTTTTTT,CASSEVGGINEKLFF
TRBV5-1,.,.,TRBJ2-1,TGCGCCAGCAGCCCGACCCCGAGCTCCTACAATGAGCAGTTCTTC,CASSPTPSSYNEQFF
TRBV29-1,TRBD2,.,TRBJ2-7,TGCAGCGTAGCGGGGACTAGCGGGAGCTACGAGCAGTACTTC,CSVAGTSGSYEQYF
TRBV28,TRBD2,.,TRBJ2-1,TGTGCCAGCACCCCTGGGGGGGGACTAGCGGGGTACAATGAGCAGTTCTTC,CASTPGGGLAGYNEQFF
TRBV27,.,.,TRBJ2-3,TGTGCCAGCAGTCTAACCTGGGGAGATACGCAGTATTTT,CASSLTWGDTQYF
TRBV6-1,.,.,TRBJ2-7,TGTGCCAGCAGTGAAGGAACAGGTTTCCTCTACGAGCAGTACTTC,CASSEGTGFLYEQYF
TRBV9,TRBD1,.,TRBJ1-2,TGTGCCAGCAGCCCAGGGGGCGGCGACTATGGCTACACCTTC,CASSPGGGDYGYTF
TRBV28,.,.,TRBJ2-5,TGTGCCAGCAGTTTGGCGGGGGCCGGGGAGACCCAGTACTTC,CASSLAGAGETQYF
TRBV7-9,.,.,TRBJ1-5,TGTGCCAGCAGCTTAGCTGCTGATAATCAGCCCCAGCATTTT,CASSLAADNQPQHF
TRBV5-1,TRBD1,.,TRBJ1-1,TGCGCCAGCAGCTTTGGACAGGGGAGAACTGAAGCTTTCTTT,CASSFGQGRTEAFF
TRBV5-4,TRBD1,.,TRBJ1-2,TGTGCCAGCAGCTTGGAACAGGGGGCGACCTATGGCTACACCTTC,CASSLEQGATYGYTF
TRBV6-1,.,.,TRBJ2-1,TGTGCCAGCAGTGATCCTAGCTCGGGCTACAATGAGCAGTTCTTC,CASSDPSSGYNEQFF
TRBV13,.,once,TRBJ2-3,TGTGCCAGCAGCTCCGATACAGATACGCAGTATTTT,CASSSDTDTQYF
TRBV5-6,.,.,TRBJ2-7,TGTGCCAGCATCGGTGAGGGGCTCTCAGACGAGCAGTACTTC,CASIGEGLSDEQYF
TRBV4-1,TRBD1,.,TRBJ2-4,TGCGCCAGCAGCCAAGATTATAGACAGGGCCAAAACATTCAGTACTTC,CASSQDYRQGQNIQYF
TRBV11-3,.,once,TRBJ2-1,TGTGCCAGCAGCCCAGGTGGGTGGGGGGACTACAATGAGCAGTTCTTC,CASSPGGWGDYNEQFF
TRBV10-3,TRBD2,.,TRBJ2-5,TGTGCCATCAGTGAGCCTAGCGGGGGGATTCCAGAGACCCAGTACTTC,CAISEPSGGIPETQYF
TRBV13,TRBD2,.,TRBJ2-5,TGTGCCAGCAGCTTAGCGCTAGCGGGGGGTGATGACCAAGAGACCCAGTACTTC,CASSLALAGGDDQETQYF
TRBV19,TRBD1,.,TRBJ1-5,TGTGCCAGTAGTACCTACCCCCTCCAGACAGGGGCAAATCAGCCCCAGCATTTT,CASSTYPLQTGANQPQHF
TRBV7-8,.,.,TRBJ2-7,TGTGCCAGCAGCTTAGTGGGCAGGGGCTACGAGCAGTACTTC,CASSLVGRGYEQYF
TRBV28,.,.,TRBJ2-5,TGTGCCAGCAGTTGGGCCCGGCTAGGCCCACAAGAGACCCAGTACTTC,CASSWARLGPQETQYF
TRBV5-5,.,.,TRBJ2-1,TGTGCCAGCAGCTTTGACCCGAATGAGCAGTTCTTC,CASSFDPNEQFF
TRBV2,TRBD1,.,TRBJ2-7,TGTGCCAGCAGTGGAGCAGAGACAGGGCTACCCTACGAGCAGTACTTC,CASSGAETGLPYEQYF
TRBV7-8,.,.,TRBJ2-1,TGTGCCAGCAGCTTAGTAGCCAGTACAATGACGCAGTTCTTC,CASSLVASTMTQFF
TRBV4-3,.,.,TRBJ2-1,TGCGCCAGCAGCCAAGATAGGGGAGGCAATGAGCAGTTCTTC,CASSQDRGGNEQFF
TRBV6-1,TRBD1,.,TRBJ2-7,TGTGCCAGCAGTGACGGAAGACAGGGTTTTTTCGAGCAGTACTTC,CASSDGRQGFFEQYF
TRBV19,.,.,TRBJ1-1,TGTGCCAGTAGTTACAGGGATTGGGACACTGAAGCTTTCTTT,CASSYRDWDTEAFF
TRBV6-6,.,.,TRBJ1-4,TGTGCCAGCAGTTACTCGACGGACTTTGAACTGTTTTTT,CASSYSTDFELFF
TRBV5-6,TRBD1,once,TRBJ2-7,TGTGCCAGCAGCTGGGGACAGGGGTATGTTGAGCAGTACTTC,CASSWGQGYVEQYF